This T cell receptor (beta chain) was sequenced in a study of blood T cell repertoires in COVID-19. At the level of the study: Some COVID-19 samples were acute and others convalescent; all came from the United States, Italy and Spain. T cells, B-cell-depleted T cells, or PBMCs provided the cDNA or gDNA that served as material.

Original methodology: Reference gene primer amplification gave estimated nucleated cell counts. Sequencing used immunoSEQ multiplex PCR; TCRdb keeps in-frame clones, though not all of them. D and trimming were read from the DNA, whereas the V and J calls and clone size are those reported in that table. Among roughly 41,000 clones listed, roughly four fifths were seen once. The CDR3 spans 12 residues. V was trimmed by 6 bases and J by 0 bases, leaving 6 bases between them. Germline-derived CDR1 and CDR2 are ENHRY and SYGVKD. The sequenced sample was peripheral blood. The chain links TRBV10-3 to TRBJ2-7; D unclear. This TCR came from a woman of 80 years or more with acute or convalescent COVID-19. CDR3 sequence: CAISPSSYEQYF. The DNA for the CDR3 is TGTGCCATCAGCCCCAGCTCCTACGAGCAGTACTTC.